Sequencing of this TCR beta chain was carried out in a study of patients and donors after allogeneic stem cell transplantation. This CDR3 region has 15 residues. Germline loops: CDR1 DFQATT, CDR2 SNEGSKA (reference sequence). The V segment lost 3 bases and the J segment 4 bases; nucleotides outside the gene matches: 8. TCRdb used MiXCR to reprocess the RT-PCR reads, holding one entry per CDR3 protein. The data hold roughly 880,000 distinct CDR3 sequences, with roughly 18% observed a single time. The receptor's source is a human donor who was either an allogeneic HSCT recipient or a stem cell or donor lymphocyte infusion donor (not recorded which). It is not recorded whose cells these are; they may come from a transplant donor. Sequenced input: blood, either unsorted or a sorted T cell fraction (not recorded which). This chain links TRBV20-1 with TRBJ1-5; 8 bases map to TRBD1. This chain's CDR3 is CSASPGQGPNQPQHF. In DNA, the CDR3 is TGCAGTGCTAGCCCCGGACAGGGACCTAATCAGCCCCAGCATTTT.